These 2 T cell receptor beta chains share one sample of origin, sequenced in a study of cytomegalovirus exposure and HLA in healthy donors. PCR amplification relied on 60 Vbeta primers (plus 13 Jbeta primers). Profiling relied on immunoSEQ multiplex PCR, and the TCRdb table lists in-frame clones only, not all of them. This table has fewer than 70,000 clones, roughly 65% appearing once. The sequencing input was PBMCs. Source of these receptors: a male donor in good health and CMV-seropositive.

This clone was observed a handful of times. The J gene is TRBJ2-2, the V gene TRBV5-5; D is undetermined. CDR1 and CDR2 from the germline V gene are SGHKS and YYEKEE (reference sequence). V was shortened by 0 bases and J by 1 base, with 4 bases between the two germline ends. This CDR3 region has 14 residues. CDR3 protein: CASSLGLNTGELFF. The CDR3 DNA follows: TGTGCCAGCAGCTTGGGACTGAACACCGGGGAGCTGTTTTTT.

This rearrangement joins TRBV6-5 to TRBJ1-5; a possible D gene is TRBD1 (5 bases). CDR3 length equals 14 residues. Germline V lookup: CDR1 MNHEY, CDR2 SVGAGI. Trimming took 5 bases from V and 7 from J, leaving 15 bases between them. In DNA form, the CDR3 reads TGTGCCAGCAGTACCGCTGGGGCATGGCAGCCCCAGCATTTT. It translates to CASSTAGAWQPQHF.